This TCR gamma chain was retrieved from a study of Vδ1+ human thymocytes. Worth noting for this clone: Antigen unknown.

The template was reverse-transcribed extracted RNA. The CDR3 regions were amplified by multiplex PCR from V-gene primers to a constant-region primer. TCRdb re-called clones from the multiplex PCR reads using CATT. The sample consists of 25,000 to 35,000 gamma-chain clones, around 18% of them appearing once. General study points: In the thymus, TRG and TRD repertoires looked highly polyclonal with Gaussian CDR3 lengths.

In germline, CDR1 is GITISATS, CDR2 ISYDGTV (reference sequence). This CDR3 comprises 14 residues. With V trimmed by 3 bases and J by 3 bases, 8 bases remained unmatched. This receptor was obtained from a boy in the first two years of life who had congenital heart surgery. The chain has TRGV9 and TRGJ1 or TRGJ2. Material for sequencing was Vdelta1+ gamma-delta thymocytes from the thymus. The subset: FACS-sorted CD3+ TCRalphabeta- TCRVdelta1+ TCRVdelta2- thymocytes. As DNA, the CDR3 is TGTGCCTTGTGGGAGCGCAGGGTTTATTATAAGAAACTCTTT. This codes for CALWERRVYYKKLF.